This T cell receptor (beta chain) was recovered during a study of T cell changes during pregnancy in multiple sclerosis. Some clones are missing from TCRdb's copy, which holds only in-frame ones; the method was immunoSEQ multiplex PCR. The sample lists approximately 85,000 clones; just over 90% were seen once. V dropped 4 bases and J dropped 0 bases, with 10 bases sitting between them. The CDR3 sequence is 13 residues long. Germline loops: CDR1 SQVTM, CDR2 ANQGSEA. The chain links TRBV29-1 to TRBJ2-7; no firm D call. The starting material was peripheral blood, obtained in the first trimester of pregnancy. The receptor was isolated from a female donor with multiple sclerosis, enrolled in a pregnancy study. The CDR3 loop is CSVGGIVSYEQYF. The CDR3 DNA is TGCAGCGTTGGAGGCATTGTCTCCTACGAGCAGTACTTC.